These T cell receptor beta chains were read from a single sample in a study of CD8 T cells in Susac syndrome. MiXCR was run by TCRdb on the immunoSEQ multiplex PCR reads, yielding one entry per CDR3 protein. The sample holds 150,000 to 200,000 distinct CDR3 sequences; more than 85% are singletons and the top ten take approximately 0.086%. Sequencing used CD4+ T cells from PBMCs. These receptors all stem from a human donor with Susac syndrome. Both conserved end residues are part of each CDR3. D genes are given only for firm matches. Size is stated for part of the rows, as once, few or many counts, or as a class when the clone is expanded.

TRBV10-3,.,TRBJ1-2,.,CAISDPGQPKGYTF,TGTGCCATCAGTGACCCGGGCCAGCCAAAGGGCTACACCTTC
TRBV5-1,TRBD1,TRBJ2-1,once,CASSAGQGGNEQFF,TGCGCCAGCAGCGCGGGACAGGGCGGCAATGAGCAGTTCTTC
TRBV20-1,.,TRBJ1-2,.,CSASSPLNYGYTF,TGCAGTGCTAGTTCCCCACTGAACTATGGCTACACCTTC
TRBV4-1,TRBD1,TRBJ1-4,.,CASSQIRGFNEKLFF,TGCGCCAGCAGCCAGATCAGGGGGTTTAATGAAAAACTGTTTTTT
TRBV12-3/TRBV12-4,TRBD1,TRBJ2-3,.,CASSSGQGRFGDTQYF,TGTGCCAGCAGTTCCGGACAGGGGAGGTTTGGAGATACGCAGTATTTT
TRBV29-1,TRBD2,TRBJ2-5,.,CSGGGVSETQYF,TGCAGCGGTGGGGGGGTTTCGGAGACCCAGTACTTC
TRBV7-9,.,TRBJ1-6,.,CASSPSSDTLHF,TGTGCCAGCAGCCCCTCTAGTGATACCCTCCACTTT
TRBV5-4,.,TRBJ1-1,.,CASSLGGRGRSNTEAFF,TGTGCCAGCAGCTTGGGTGGCAGGGGACGATCAAACACTGAAGCTTTCTTT
TRBV20-1,TRBD2,TRBJ2-1,.,CSARVSGGVNEQFF,TGCAGTGCTAGAGTTAGCGGGGGGGTGAATGAGCAGTTCTTC
TRBV2,.,TRBJ1-5,.,CASSEGIQPQHF,TGTGCCAGCAGTGAAGGTATTCAGCCCCAGCATTTT
TRBV28,TRBD2,TRBJ2-3,.,CASRLAEATDTQYF,TGTGCCAGCAGACTAGCGGAGGCCACAGATACGCAGTATTTT
TRBV2,.,TRBJ1-1,.,CASSPTGMRTEAFF,TGTGCCAGCAGTCCAACAGGGATGAGGACTGAAGCTTTCTTT
TRBV27,TRBD2,TRBJ2-1,.,CASSPTSTSGPPYNEQFF,TGTGCCAGCAGTCCAACCTCGACTAGCGGGCCTCCTTACAATGAGCAGTTCTTC
TRBV29-1,.,TRBJ1-3,.,CSVGGHSGNTIYF,TGCAGCGTAGGGGGTCACTCTGGAAACACCATATATTTT
TRBV7-2,.,TRBJ1-2,.,CASSLSSTYGYTF,TGTGCCAGCAGCTTAAGTTCAACCTATGGCTACACCTTC
TRBV10-3,TRBD1,TRBJ2-3,.,CATADRADADTQYF,TGTGCCACCGCAGACAGGGCCGACGCAGATACGCAGTATTTT
TRBV20-1,.,TRBJ2-5,.,CSASLGARETQYF,TGCAGTGCTAGTTTGGGGGCTAGGGAGACCCAGTACTTC
TRBV19,.,TRBJ1-5,.,CASIPQGYNQPQHF,TGTGCCAGTATTCCTCAGGGGTACAATCAGCCCCAGCATTTT
TRBV30,.,TRBJ1-5,.,CAWSPYPHGIINQPQHF,TGTGCCTGGAGTCCCTACCCCCACGGGATTATCAATCAGCCCCAGCATTTT
TRBV6-1,.,TRBJ1-4,few,CASSRARSSTNEKLFF,TGTGCCAGCAGTAGGGCCAGGTCCTCAACTAATGAAAAACTGTTTTTT
TRBV3-1,.,TRBJ2-3,few,CASSQSGRRGTDTQYF,TGTGCCAGCAGCCAATCAGGACGCCGGGGCACAGATACGCAGTATTTT
TRBV29-1,TRBD1,TRBJ1-1,.,CSVFPGTANTEAFF,TGCAGCGTTTTTCCCGGGACAGCAAACACTGAAGCTTTCTTT
TRBV4-2,.,TRBJ2-3,few,CASSQDARRTLGDTQYF,TGTGCCAGCAGCCAAGACGCTAGGCGGACCCTCGGGGATACGCAGTATTTT
TRBV24-1,.,TRBJ2-2,.,CATSEGGGTGELFF,TGTGCCACCAGTGAGGGGGGCGGAACCGGGGAGCTGTTTTTT
TRBV6-5,TRBD1,TRBJ1-4,.,CASSYPGQGPNEKLFF,TGTGCCAGCAGTTACCCGGGACAGGGCCCTAATGAAAAACTGTTTTTT
TRBV6-2/TRBV6-3,TRBD1,TRBJ2-5,.,CATAGTGRRETQYF,TGTGCCACAGCCGGGACAGGGCGAAGGGAGACCCAGTACTTC
TRBV9,.,TRBJ1-1,.,CASSKGRGEVWNTEAFF,TGTGCCAGCAGCAAAGGTAGGGGCGAGGTTTGGAACACTGAAGCTTTCTTT
TRBV5-1,.,TRBJ2-7,.,CASSLNGVGTTYEQYF,TGCGCCAGCAGCTTGAACGGTGTGGGGACGACTTACGAGCAGTACTTC
TRBV28,.,TRBJ2-3,.,CASRLTAATDTQYF,TGTGCCAGCAGACTGACTGCGGCCACAGATACGCAGTATTTT
TRBV19,TRBD1,TRBJ1-2,.,CASSSPGQGNYGYTF,TGTGCCAGTAGTTCTCCGGGACAGGGAAACTATGGCTACACCTTC
TRBV6-1,.,TRBJ1-5,once,CASSEALQPQHF,TGTGCCAGCAGTGAAGCTCTCCAGCCCCAGCATTTT
TRBV12-3/TRBV12-4,TRBD2,TRBJ2-7,.,CASSFGTIYEQYF,TGTGCCAGCAGTTTTGGGACTATCTACGAGCAGTACTTC